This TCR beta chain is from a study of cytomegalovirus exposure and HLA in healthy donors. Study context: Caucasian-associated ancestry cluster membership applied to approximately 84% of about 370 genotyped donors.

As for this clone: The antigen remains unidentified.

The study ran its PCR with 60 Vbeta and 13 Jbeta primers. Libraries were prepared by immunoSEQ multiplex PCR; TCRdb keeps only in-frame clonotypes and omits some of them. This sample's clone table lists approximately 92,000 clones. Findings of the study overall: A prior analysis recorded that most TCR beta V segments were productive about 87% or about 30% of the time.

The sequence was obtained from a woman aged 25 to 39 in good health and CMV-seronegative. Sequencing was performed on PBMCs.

As DNA, the CDR3 is TGCAGCGCCGGGGGGGGCTCAGATGAGCAGTTCTTC. This codes for CSAGGGSDEQFF. V usage is TRBV29-1 and J usage is TRBJ2-1; 8 bases align to TRBD2. Germline CDR1 SQVTM, CDR2 ANQGSEA. This CDR3 has 12 residues. With V trimmed by 7 bases and J by 8 bases, 7 bases remained unmatched.